This T cell receptor beta chain stems from a study of cytomegalovirus exposure and HLA in healthy donors. Findings and caveats of the study: In a later analysis, TCR beta V- and J-gene trimming was associated with a missense DCLRE1C variant. Data from an earlier analysis indicated that most TCR beta V segments were productive either about 87% or about 30% of the time.

Samples came from healthy bone marrow donors. Primers included in the PCR were 60 Vbeta and 13 Jbeta primers. Original data processing: Later, 65 million to 90 million unique TCR beta chains were counted in an analysis, and about 12 million of them were shared. The repertoire was sequenced with immunoSEQ multiplex PCR; TCRdb's copy has only in-frame clones and lacks some. V and J calls and clone size are as listed in that table; D and trimming were resolved from the DNA. The profile shows 200,000 to 250,000 clones, roughly 80% of them singletons. The CDR3 is 11 residues long. CDR1 and CDR2 (germline): SGHNT, YYREEE (reference sequence). With 1 base removed from V and 14 bases from J, the gap between germline ends came to 10 bases. With respect to this clone: Its matching antigen is unknown.

The rearrangement uses TRBV5-4 and TRBJ2-1; tentatively, D is TRBD2 (6 bases). Source material: PBMCs. The clonotype originates from a man between 25 and 39 years old in good health and CMV-seronegative. DNA of the CDR3: TGTGCCAGCAGCTTGAGAGGGGAGGAGTTCTTC. Translation gives CASSLRGEEFF.